Shown below are 8 T cell receptor beta chains from a single sample sequenced in a study of blood T cell repertoires in COVID-19. The protocol was immunoSEQ multiplex PCR, while the TCRdb copy is restricted to in-frame clones and leaves out a portion. The sample comprises over 110,000 clones, around 80% of which are singletons, and roughly 2% rests with the top ten. Sample: peripheral blood. These receptors all stem from a woman aged 55-70 years with acute or convalescent COVID-19.

This clone was detected once. The rearrangement links TRBV29-1 to TRBJ2-5; 11 bases are a match to TRBD2. CDR1 SQVTM and CDR2 ANQGSEA come from the germline V gene. The CDR3 totals 15 residues. The ends lost 4 bases at V and 5 bases at J; junction bases unmatched: 9. The CDR3 spells CSVATSGSGAETQYF. CDR3 DNA: TGCAGCGTTGCCACTAGCGGGAGTGGGGCGGAGACCCAGTACTTC.

In nucleotides, the CDR3 is TGCGCCAGCAGTGCCTCGACTAGCCCAATAGCGATCTACGAGCAGTACTTC. Encoded protein: CASSASTSPIAIYEQYF. The chain uses TRBV10-1 and TRBJ2-7; 7 positions match TRBD2. The CDR3 has 17 residues. CDR1 is WNHNN and CDR2 is SYGVQD in the germline V gene (reference sequence). V dropped 4 bases and J dropped 3; count of bases not matched to a gene: 15.

This clone was picked up a small number of times. V is TRBV27 and J is TRBJ2-1, with 14 positions matching TRBD2. CDR1 and CDR2 (germline): MNHEY, SMNVEV (reference sequence). The J segment lost 7 bases and the V segment lost 6 bases, leaving 11 bases of the junction unmatched. The CDR3 contains 17 residues. The CDR3 region has the DNA TGTGCCAGCAGCCGACCGGGACTAGCGGGAGAGTGGAATGAGCAGTTCTTC. Protein: CASSRPGLAGEWNEQFF.

J is TRBJ2-2 and V is TRBV3-1 (or the pseudogene TRBV3-2), with TRBD2 matching over 11 bases. The CDR3 length is 15 residues. V dropped 0 bases and J dropped 6; count of bases not matched to a gene: 0. Looked up from germline, CDR1 is LGHDT and CDR2 is YNNKEL (reference sequence). The CDR3 spells CASSQDSGRAGELFF. The DNA for the CDR3 is TGTGCCAGCAGCCAAGATAGCGGGAGGGCCGGGGAGCTGTTTTTT.

This clone has only a few counts. The chain couples TRBV5-6 to TRBJ1-5, with a possible D match to TRBD1 (6 bases). Germline CDR1 SGHDT, CDR2 YYEEEE. V was cut by 2 bases and J by 9 bases, with 15 bases left in between. The CDR3 length is 14 residues. Here the CDR3 reads CASSFWGGSSPQHF. The CDR3 nucleotides read TGTGCCAGCAGCTTTTGGGGGGGCTCCTCGCCCCAGCATTTT.

The rearrangement joins TRBV28 to TRBJ2-5; TRBD1 agrees at 9 bases. The CDR3 is 15 residues long. V shed 7 bases and J 5 bases; nucleotides not matched to a gene: 11. Germline CDR1 reads MDHEN; CDR2 reads SYDVKM. The CDR3 nucleotides read TGTGCCAGCACTTACACAGGGGGCTTCAGGGAGACCCAGTACTTC. It is translated as CASTYTGGFRETQYF.

The chain couples TRBV6-1 to TRBJ2-7; 7 nucleotides agree with TRBD1. V lost 5 bases, J lost 5 bases, and 12 bases stayed unmatched. Per germline, CDR1 MNHNS and CDR2 SASEGT. The CDR3 extends over 15 amino acids. CDR3 in DNA: TGTGCCAGCAGTTCTCGGACAGGTATTATTGACGAGCAGTACTTC. Translation: CASSSRTGIIDEQYF.

V gene TRBV30 combines with J gene TRBJ2-7; weak D call: TRBD2 (6 bases). Germline CDR1 is GTSNPN and CDR2 is SVGIG (reference sequence). Trimming took off 2 bases at V and 2 bases at J, with 13 bases between the two ends. This CDR3 has 14 residues. DNA of the CDR3: TGTGCCTGGAGTCCAGGGAGGAAACCCTACGAGCAGTACTTC. Its translation: CAWSPGRKPYEQYF.